This T cell receptor beta chain came from a study of shared clonotypes between healthy human individuals. Every subset had its genomic DNA shared out evenly among several immunoSEQ plates. Authors' processing steps: ImmunoSEQ junction-only sequences lacked quality scores, so their filtering differed. Assay used: immunoSEQ multiplex PCR; TCRdb lists only in-frame clones, some missing. V and J calls and clone size are given by that table; D and trimming were obtained from the DNA. The sample yields under 2,500,000 clones, more than 90% seen once. CDR1 SGHAT and CDR2 FQDESV come from the germline V gene (reference sequence). With 1 base removed from V and 0 bases from J, the gap between germline ends came to 16 bases. CDR3 length equals 17 residues. Findings of the study overall: In this cohort, only blood was sampled, and tissue repertoires likely differ. Memory subsets generally showed lower estimated richness than naive subsets.

As concerns this clone: As yet, its antigen is unknown.

The source material was naive CD4+ T cells sorted from blood. Specified subset: CD45RA+ positively selected. The receptor comes from a young man in good health. This rearrangement joins TRBV11-1 to TRBJ2-7; no reliable D call. The CDR3 region is CASSLGTQEHRSYEQYF. The CDR3 DNA reads TGTGCCAGCAGCTTAGGAACTCAGGAGCACCGCTCCTACGAGCAGTACTTC.